The 31 T cell receptor beta chains in this list originate from one sample, sequenced in a study of cytomegalovirus exposure and HLA in healthy donors. Clones were sequenced by immunoSEQ multiplex PCR, and TCRdb holds only the in-frame ones, with some missing. The data hold 45,000 or so clones, with roughly 93% observed a single time. The specimen was PBMCs. Receptors were obtained from a woman aged 18-29 years in good health and CMV-seronegative.

The V call is TRBV19, the J call TRBJ1-2, with D uncertain. Germline V CDR1 and CDR2: LNHDA, SQIVND (reference sequence). There are 13 residues in the CDR3. V was trimmed by 3 bases and J by 4 bases, leaving 9 bases between them. Here the CDR3 reads CASSIGVGYGYTF. CDR3 nucleotide sequence: TGTGCCAGTAGTATTGGAGTCGGCTATGGCTACACCTTC.

V is TRBV5-6 and J is TRBJ2-7; TRBD1 agrees at 10 bases. The CDR3 length is 14 residues. With V trimmed by 3 bases and J by 2 bases, 2 bases remained unmatched. CDR1 SGHDT and CDR2 YYEEEE come from the germline V gene. The CDR3 reads CASSWGTGAYEQYF. CDR3 bases: TGTGCCAGCAGCTGGGGGACAGGGGCCTACGAGCAGTACTTC.

This chain links TRBV10-2 with TRBJ2-5; 7 bases align to TRBD2. Trimming at V came to 3 bases and at J to 2 bases, leaving 9 bases not matched to a gene. Germline CDR1 WSHSY, CDR2 SAAADI. The CDR3 spans 16 residues. CDR3 region: CASSDHLGRSQETQYF. DNA of the CDR3: TGCGCCAGCAGTGACCATCTCGGGAGGAGTCAAGAGACCCAGTACTTC.

The chain joins TRBV6-6 to TRBJ2-7; a weak D match, TRBD1 (6 bases). Trimming took off 0 bases at V and 9 bases at J, with 12 bases between the two ends. The CDR3 extends over 13 amino acids. From germline, CDR1 is MNHNY and CDR2 SVGAGI (reference sequence). CDR3 coding DNA: TGTGCCAGCAGTTACTCGGACAGTATTGGGCAGTACTTC. Translated, it gives CASSYSDSIGQYF.

This clone was recorded only once. This rearrangement joins TRBV28 to TRBJ1-5; no definite D call. Germline CDR1 reads MDHEN; CDR2 reads SYDVKM. The CDR3 consists of 15 residues. V dropped 4 bases and J dropped 4 bases, with 14 bases sitting between them. The CDR3 here is CASSWEIGLNQPQHF. The CDR3 DNA reads as TGTGCCAGCAGTTGGGAGATTGGCCTTAATCAGCCCCAGCATTTT.

The rearrangement links TRBV2 to TRBJ2-1, with TRBD2 matching over 7 bases. The CDR3 sequence is 16 residues long. Germline assignment: CDR1 SNHLY and CDR2 FYNNEI. V lost 4 bases and J lost 1; bases outside the gene matches: 7. The CDR3 sequence is CASSGEAGLSYNEQFF. The DNA for the CDR3 is TGTGCCAGCAGTGGAGAAGCGGGGCTTTCCTACAATGAGCAGTTCTTC.

The V and J genes are TRBV9 and TRBJ1-2; 8 positions match TRBD1. In germline, CDR1 is SGDLS, CDR2 YYNGEE. CDR3 size: 15 residues. After removal of 7 bases from V and 2 bases from J, the junction contained 10 bases not matched to a gene. CDR3 bases: TGTGCCAGCTCTACCGGGACAGGTTCGAACTATGGCTACACCTTC. It yields the protein CASSTGTGSNYGYTF. Complete variable domain (other parts from reference TRBV9 and TRBJ1-2): DSGVTQTPKHLITATGQRVTLRCSPRSGDLSVYWYQQSLDQGLQFLIQYYNGEERAKGNILERFSAQQFPDLHSELNLSSLELGDSALYFCASSTGTGSNYGYTFGSGTRLTVV.

The genes are TRBV6-1 and TRBJ1-1, with a tentative D call TRBD1 (5 bases). In germline, CDR1 is MNHNS, CDR2 SASEGT. The length of the CDR3 is 16 residues. Trimming left V 1 base short and J 4 bases short, with 16 bases between. Here the CDR3 reads CASSEDLGRVGTEAFF. CDR3 coding DNA: TGTGCCAGCAGTGAAGATTTAGGCAGGGTAGGCACTGAAGCTTTCTTT.

The CDR3 here is CASSTGTATSYEQYF. The CDR3, as DNA: TGTGCCAGCAGTACCGGGACAGCGACCTCCTACGAGCAGTACTTC. This chain connects TRBV11-2 to TRBJ2-7, with 7 positions matching TRBD1. Looked up from germline, CDR1 is SGHAT and CDR2 is FQNNGV. V shed 6 bases and J 0 bases; nucleotides not matched to a gene: 8. This CDR3 region has 15 residues.

The rearrangement uses TRBV4-1 and TRBJ2-7, with 9 bases that match TRBD1. The CDR3 has 15 residues. Germline assignment: CDR1 MGHRA and CDR2 YSYEKL. V dropped 4 bases and J dropped 2; count of bases not matched to a gene: 6. This chain's CDR3 is CASSPSTGGAYEQYF. In DNA form, the CDR3 reads TGCGCCAGCAGCCCATCGACAGGGGGAGCCTACGAGCAGTACTTC.

In DNA form, the CDR3 reads TGTGCCAGCAGCCGCAGGGTCGGCCCCTACAATGAGCAGTTCTTC. Translating it yields CASSRRVGPYNEQFF. The V call is TRBV5-8, the J call TRBJ2-1; a weak D match, TRBD1 (5 bases). The CDR3 has 15 amino acids. Germline V gene data show CDR1 as SGHTS and CDR2 as YDEGEE. Trimming cost V 4 bases and J 2 bases, with 13 bases left between them.

The chain recombines TRBV7-3 with TRBJ1-2; 8 bases align to TRBD1. With 1 base clipped from V and 6 bases from J, the junction kept 4 bases outside the gene matches. The CDR3 has 14 amino acids. Per the germline V gene, CDR1 is SGHTA and CDR2 is FQGTGA. CDR3 loop: CASSLNRQGHGYTF. The CDR3 bases are TGTGCCAGCAGCTTAAACCGACAGGGGCATGGCTACACCTTC.

This clone was seen just once. The rearrangement links TRBV30 to TRBJ1-2, with D unclear. The CDR3 length is 14 residues. Per germline, CDR1 GTSNPN and CDR2 SVGIG (reference sequence). Between the trimmed V and J ends, which lost 2 bases and 5 bases, there was a span of 15 bases. CDR3: CAWSNEGRGYGYTF. The CDR3 DNA reads TGTGCCTGGAGTAATGAGGGTCGGGGTTATGGCTACACCTTC.

The chain recombines TRBV4-2 with TRBJ2-7; no clear D. The CDR3 spans 15 residues. Germline V gene sequence: CDR1 LGHNA, CDR2 YNFKEQ. Trimming left V 0 bases short and J 3 bases short, with 12 bases between. The CDR3 here is CASSQETSRLYEQYF. The CDR3 region has the DNA TGTGCCAGCAGCCAAGAAACCTCGCGCCTCTACGAGCAGTACTTC.

The sample holds one count of this clone. CDR3 DNA sequence: TGTGCCAGCAGCTCCCCCGGACAATCCCATGAAAAACTGTTTTTT. Translated, it gives CASSSPGQSHEKLFF. J is TRBJ1-4 and V is TRBV7-2; D is perhaps TRBD1 (5 bases). V dropped 4 bases and J dropped 6 bases, with 15 bases sitting between them. From germline, CDR1 is SGHTA and CDR2 FQGNSA. The CDR3 contains 15 residues.

This clone has more than one count but fewer than ten. The V and J genes are TRBV6-4 and TRBJ2-1; TRBD2 agrees at 12 bases. CDR1 MRHNA and CDR2 SNTAGT come from the germline V gene. With V trimmed by 2 bases and J by 7 bases, 0 bases remained unmatched. The CDR3 spans 14 residues. CDR3 loop: CASSDGTSGNEQFF. The CDR3 DNA sequence: TGTGCCAGCAGTGACGGGACTAGCGGGAATGAGCAGTTCTTC.

The rearrangement uses TRBV10-3 and TRBJ2-7; TRBD1 matches at 8 bases. CDR1 is ENHRY and CDR2 is SYGVKD in the germline V gene. V was pared by 8 bases and J by 2 bases, with 5 bases of the junction left unmatched. This CDR3 has 13 amino acids. The DNA of the CDR3 is TGTGCCATCCGGACAGGGAGTACCTACGAGCAGTACTTC. It yields the protein CAIRTGSTYEQYF.

The chain links TRBV27 to TRBJ2-1, with TRBD2 matching 10 bases. With 5 bases clipped from V and 4 bases from J, the junction kept 8 bases outside the gene matches. The germline V gene encodes CDR1 MNHEY and CDR2 SMNVEV (reference sequence). The CDR3 sequence is 16 residues long. CDR3 loop: CASSPSIAGGYNEQFF. As DNA, the CDR3 is TGTGCCAGCAGTCCGTCTATAGCGGGGGGATACAATGAGCAGTTCTTC.

CDR3 region: CASSLEDDRDGYTF. The CDR3 DNA reads as TGTGCCAGCAGCCTTGAGGATGACAGGGATGGCTACACCTTC. The genes are TRBV5-6 and TRBJ1-2; 7 bases agree with TRBD1. The J segment lost 6 bases and the V segment lost 4 bases, leaving 9 bases of the junction unmatched. The germline gives CDR1 SGHDT, CDR2 YYEEEE. The CDR3 is 14 amino acids.

This chain joins TRBV5-4 and TRBJ2-1; TRBD2 is a possible D gene (5 bases). CDR3 length: 16 residues. Per germline, CDR1 SGHNT and CDR2 YYREEE (reference sequence). The V gene lost 1 base and the J gene lost 3 bases, with 14 bases spanning the gap. The CDR3 nucleotides read TGTGCCAGCAGCTTGAGCGGACGCGGAGACTACAATGAGCAGTTCTTC. Translating it yields CASSLSGRGDYNEQFF.

The chain has TRBV5-4 and TRBJ1-1, with a weak D call TRBD1 (5 bases). This CDR3 is 13 amino acids long. Looked up from germline, CDR1 is SGHNT and CDR2 is YYREEE (reference sequence). V lost 4 bases to trimming and J lost 6 bases, with 13 bases between them. The chain's CDR3 is CASSPGRDPEAFF. The CDR3 coding sequence is TGTGCCAGCAGCCCAGGGCGGGACCCTGAAGCTTTCTTT.

This chain uses TRBV5-1 with TRBJ2-5; perhaps TRBD1 as D (6 bases). Trimming stripped 5 bases from V and 0 bases from J, with 11 bases between. CDR3 length equals 14 residues. Per germline, CDR1 SGHRS and CDR2 YFSETQ. The CDR3 DNA reads TGCGCCAGCAGTCGACAGGCCGACCAAGAGACCCAGTACTTC. Translated: CASSRQADQETQYF.

V usage is TRBV2 and J usage is TRBJ1-3; the D is unclear. The CDR3 totals 15 residues. The V gene's germline CDR1 is SNHLY and CDR2 FYNNEI. Trimming removed 2 bases from V and 0 bases from J, with 8 bases in between. CDR3 region: CASSEIRVSGNTIYF. The CDR3 DNA sequence: TGTGCCAGCAGTGAAATTCGAGTCTCTGGAAACACCATATATTTT.

This sequence joins TRBV7-9 and TRBJ2-7; maybe TRBD2 (5 bases). The CDR3 runs 18 residues. With 5 bases removed from V and 3 bases from J, the gap between germline ends came to 26 bases. Germline V gene sequence: CDR1 SEHNR, CDR2 FQNEAQ (reference sequence). In nucleotides, the CDR3 is TGTGCCAGCAGCCTAAAATCGAAAATAGGGAGATCCGACTACGAGCAGTACTTC. This codes for CASSLKSKIGRSDYEQYF.

The sample holds one count of this clone. The V and J genes are TRBV5-5 and TRBJ2-1, with 8 positions matching TRBD2. The CDR3 is made up of 14 amino acids. CDR1 is SGHKS, CDR2 YYEKEE, per germline (reference sequence). Germline trimming cut 6 bases from V and 3 bases from J; bases unmatched to any gene: 5. The CDR3 sequence is CASTVAGSYNEQFF. In DNA form, the CDR3 reads TGTGCCAGCACCGTAGCGGGAAGCTACAATGAGCAGTTCTTC.

This clone has just one count. The chain recombines TRBV6-1 with TRBJ1-4; 7 bases align to TRBD1. V was clipped by 4 bases and J by 6 bases; unmatched bases: 8. The V gene's germline CDR1 is MNHNS and CDR2 SASEGT. The CDR3 runs to 15 residues. CDR3 DNA sequence: TGTGCCAGCAGTGTAGGGGGCTGGCAGGATGAAAAACTGTTTTTT. This gives the protein CASSVGGWQDEKLFF.

The chain has TRBV27 and TRBJ2-7, with 8 bases matching TRBD1. The CDR3 length is 14 residues. CDR1 is MNHEY, CDR2 SMNVEV, per germline (reference sequence). Losses at the gene ends were 3 bases for V and 3 bases for J; bases not matched to a gene: 4. The DNA of the CDR3 is TGTGCCAGCAGTTTTTCCGGACAGGGCTACGAGCAGTACTTC. This encodes CASSFSGQGYEQYF.

The chain is built from TRBV6-6 and TRBJ2-2; D not certain. The CDR3 is made up of 15 amino acids. CDR1 is MNHNY, CDR2 SVGAGI, per germline (reference sequence). V was shortened by 2 bases and J by 3 bases, with 10 bases between the two germline ends. The CDR3 reads CASSYGVEDTGELFF. The CDR3 region has the DNA TGTGCCAGCAGTTACGGAGTCGAGGACACCGGGGAGCTGTTTTTT.

This chain connects TRBV19 to TRBJ1-1, with a tentative D call TRBD1 (6 bases). The germline V gene encodes CDR1 LNHDA and CDR2 SQIVND (reference sequence). The CDR3 is made up of 17 amino acids. V gave up 9 bases and J gave up 1 base, with 24 bases separating them. The DNA for the CDR3 is TGTGCCAGCAGAACGGACAGTTTATCTCGGCCGAACACTGAAGCTTTCTTT. Amino acid sequence: CASRTDSLSRPNTEAFF.

The chain has TRBV28 and TRBJ1-5; perhaps TRBD1 as D (5 bases). Trimming took 8 bases from V and 1 from J, leaving 12 bases between them. Germline V gives CDR1 MDHEN, CDR2 SYDVKM. The CDR3 spans 14 residues. The CDR3 loop is CASAGGASNQPQHF. The CDR3 nucleotides read TGTGCCAGCGCTGGAGGGGCAAGCAATCAGCCCCAGCATTTT.

This chain links TRBV2 with TRBJ2-3; the match to TRBD2 covers 7 bases. Germline CDR1 and CDR2: SNHLY and FYNNEI. The CDR3 runs 18 residues. V gave up 6 bases and J gave up 1 base; unmatched junction bases: 16. CDR3 in amino acids: CASSRQAGSGIGTDTQYF. The DNA of the CDR3 is TGTGCCAGCAGCCGTCAGGCGGGGAGCGGGATAGGCACAGATACGCAGTATTTT.